This T cell receptor (beta chain) comes out of a study of control samples from healthy donors and cancer patients. V dropped 0 bases and J dropped 6 bases, with 14 bases sitting between them. The CDR3 runs 16 residues. Germline lookup yields CDR1 MNHEY and CDR2 SVGAGI. The protocol was immunoSEQ multiplex PCR, while the TCRdb copy is restricted to in-frame clones and leaves out a portion. The profile shows around 120,000 clones, 70% to 90% of them singletons. The chain recombines TRBV6-5 with TRBJ1-4; the D is unclear. This TCR was sampled from a man aged 55-75 years in good health. Material: blood. CDR3 nucleotides: TGTGCCAGCAGTTACTCCCGGCGGGCAGGAGATGAAAAACTGTTTTTT. Its protein product is CASSYSRRAGDEKLFF.